This T cell receptor (beta chain) was obtained from a study of identical twins. The CDR3 is made up of 16 amino acids. CDR1 and CDR2 (germline): GTSNPN, SVGIG (reference sequence). Trimming stripped 2 bases from V and 2 bases from J, with 19 bases between. TCRdb reprocessed the 5' RACE reads with MiXCR, giving one entry per CDR3 protein. The repertoire holds 15,000 to 20,000 distinct CDR3 sequences, just under 70% seen once, with under 6% in the top ten. Sample: memory (CD45RO+) T cells sorted from blood. The sequence came from a woman younger than 35 in good health. This table probably holds off-target reads from a library built for another chain. The V call is TRBV30, the J call TRBJ2-7; D perhaps matches TRBD2 (6 bases). The CDR3 DNA reads as TGTGCCTGGAGTCCCCCCCGGACCCGGAGGGCCTACGAGCAGTACTTC. Translated: CAWSPPRTRRAYEQYF.